A selection of T cell receptor beta chains follows, all from one sample in a study of blood T cell repertoires in COVID-19. Data came from immunoSEQ multiplex PCR; TCRdb stores just in-frame clones and leaves some out. This sample yields approximately 150,000 clones, of which roughly nine tenths are seen a single time; approximately 2.8% belongs to the top ten. The source material was peripheral blood. Receptors originate from a woman aged 60-75 years with active COVID-19. CDR3s include the opening cysteine and the closing phenylalanine or tryptophan. A D gene is named only where the DNA matches it firmly. Expanded clones get a size class; other rows say once, few or many, or leave the size out.

clone_size: NA; j_call: TRBJ2-7; d_call: NA; v_call: TRBV28; cdr3_aa: CASSFNEQYF; cdr3_nt: TGTGCCAGCAGTTTCAACGAGCAGTACTTC
clone_size: NA; j_call: TRBJ2-4; d_call: NA; v_call: TRBV11-2; cdr3_aa: CASRRLRVPSIQYF; cdr3_nt: TGTGCCAGCAGGCGACTCCGGGTCCCCAGCATTCAGTACTTC
clone_size: once; j_call: TRBJ2-7; d_call: NA; v_call: TRBV14; cdr3_aa: CASTQGRGTYEQYF; cdr3_nt: TGTGCCAGCACTCAAGGGAGGGGGACCTACGAGCAGTACTTC
clone_size: NA; j_call: TRBJ2-7; d_call: TRBD2; v_call: TRBV19; cdr3_aa: CASSRAGGLYEQYF; cdr3_nt: TGTGCCAGTAGTCGGGCGGGGGGACTCTACGAGCAGTACTTC
clone_size: NA; j_call: TRBJ2-1; d_call: NA; v_call: TRBV21-1; cdr3_aa: CASSNDRKSSYNEQFF; cdr3_nt: TGTGCCAGCAGCAACGACAGGAAAAGCTCCTACAATGAGCAGTTCTTC
clone_size: NA; j_call: TRBJ2-1; d_call: NA; v_call: TRBV5-8; cdr3_aa: CASLLVLGAADEQFF; cdr3_nt: TGTGCCAGCCTCCTTGTCCTGGGGGCCGCCGATGAGCAGTTCTTC
clone_size: NA; j_call: TRBJ1-2; d_call: NA; v_call: TRBV6-2/TRBV6-3; cdr3_aa: CASSYSGRINYGYTF; cdr3_nt: TGTGCCAGCAGTTACAGCGGCAGAATAAACTATGGCTACACCTTC
clone_size: NA; j_call: TRBJ2-5; d_call: NA; v_call: TRBV6-1; cdr3_aa: CASSVTSSGSQETQYF; cdr3_nt: TGTGCCAGCAGTGTAACCTCCTCGGGTAGTCAAGAGACCCAGTACTTC
clone_size: NA; j_call: TRBJ2-5; d_call: TRBD1; v_call: TRBV18; cdr3_aa: CASSPLGQAQETQYF; cdr3_nt: TGTGCCAGCTCACCACTAGGACAGGCCCAAGAGACCCAGTACTTC
clone_size: once; j_call: TRBJ2-1; d_call: TRBD2; v_call: TRBV5-4; cdr3_aa: CASSLGLAEGLRNEQFF; cdr3_nt: TGTGCCAGCAGCTTGGGACTAGCGGAAGGGCTCCGCAATGAGCAGTTCTTC
clone_size: NA; j_call: TRBJ2-7; d_call: NA; v_call: TRBV29-1; cdr3_aa: CSVVGRLGRYEQYF; cdr3_nt: TGCAGCGTTGTGGGTAGACTGGGGCGCTACGAGCAGTACTTC
clone_size: NA; j_call: TRBJ1-1; d_call: NA; v_call: TRBV6-5; cdr3_aa: CASSYDKISNTEAFF; cdr3_nt: TGTGCCAGCAGTTACGACAAAATTTCGAACACTGAAGCTTTCTTT
clone_size: NA; j_call: TRBJ1-1; d_call: NA; v_call: TRBV21-1; cdr3_aa: CASSKSRDRVSGSGAFF; cdr3_nt: TGTGCCAGCAGTAAGTCAAGGGACAGGGTGTCGGGGAGTGGGGCTTTCTTT
clone_size: NA; j_call: TRBJ1-6; d_call: TRBD1; v_call: TRBV30; cdr3_aa: CAWSESGGLNSPLHF; cdr3_nt: TGTGCCTGGAGCGAATCAGGGGGCCTTAATTCACCCCTCCACTTT
clone_size: NA; j_call: TRBJ2-3; d_call: TRBD2; v_call: TRBV10-3; cdr3_aa: CAISEILADITDTQYF; cdr3_nt: TGTGCCATCAGTGAGATCCTAGCGGATATCACAGATACGCAGTATTTT
clone_size: NA; j_call: TRBJ2-2; d_call: NA; v_call: TRBV20-1; cdr3_aa: CSASLREMNTGELFF; cdr3_nt: TGCAGTGCTAGTTTGAGGGAGATGAACACCGGGGAGCTGTTTTTT
clone_size: NA; j_call: TRBJ2-1; d_call: NA; v_call: TRBV6-5; cdr3_aa: CASSSPGSGKLNEQFF; cdr3_nt: TGTGCCAGCAGTTCACCTGGGAGTGGGAAACTCAATGAGCAGTTCTTC
clone_size: NA; j_call: TRBJ1-6; d_call: NA; v_call: TRBV6-4; cdr3_aa: CASSEFASRGGNSPLHF; cdr3_nt: TGTGCCAGCAGTGAATTTGCCTCCAGGGGAGGGAATTCACCCCTCCACTTT
clone_size: NA; j_call: TRBJ2-1; d_call: NA; v_call: TRBV4-2; cdr3_aa: CASSQRASSYNEQFF; cdr3_nt: TGTGCCAGCAGCCAGAGGGCTAGCTCCTACAATGAGCAGTTCTTC
clone_size: once; j_call: TRBJ2-1; d_call: TRBD2; v_call: TRBV9; cdr3_aa: CASSVGTSGINEQFF; cdr3_nt: TGTGCCAGCAGCGTCGGGACTAGCGGGATTAATGAGCAGTTCTTC
clone_size: NA; j_call: TRBJ1-2; d_call: TRBD1; v_call: TRBV28; cdr3_aa: CASSLPGQGWGYTF; cdr3_nt: TGTGCCAGCAGCCTCCCGGGACAGGGCTGGGGCTACACCTTC
clone_size: NA; j_call: TRBJ2-2; d_call: TRBD1; v_call: TRBV4-3; cdr3_aa: CASSQAGQGASGELFF; cdr3_nt: TGCGCCAGCAGCCAAGCGGGACAGGGGGCGAGCGGGGAGCTGTTTTTT
clone_size: NA; j_call: TRBJ2-5; d_call: TRBD2; v_call: TRBV3-1/TRBV3-2; cdr3_aa: CASSQKRETRYF; cdr3_nt: TGTGCCAGCAGCCAAAAGCGGGAGACCCGGTACTTC
clone_size: NA; j_call: TRBJ1-1; d_call: NA; v_call: TRBV3-1/TRBV3-2; cdr3_aa: CASSQGARNTEAFF; cdr3_nt: TGTGCCAGCAGCCAAGGGGCACGGAACACTGAAGCTTTCTTT
clone_size: NA; j_call: TRBJ1-1; d_call: TRBD1; v_call: TRBV18; cdr3_aa: CASSPRIPGQINTEAFF; cdr3_nt: TGTGCCAGCTCACCACGCATACCGGGACAGATCAACACTGAAGCTTTCTTT
clone_size: NA; j_call: TRBJ2-7; d_call: TRBD2; v_call: TRBV5-1; cdr3_aa: CASSLSGRNEQYF; cdr3_nt: TGCGCCAGCAGCCTTAGCGGGAGGAACGAGCAGTACTTC
clone_size: NA; j_call: TRBJ2-7; d_call: TRBD2; v_call: TRBV3-1/TRBV3-2; cdr3_aa: CASSPTPGLFTSYEQYF; cdr3_nt: TGTGCCAGCAGCCCGACCCCGGGACTATTCACTTCCTACGAGCAGTACTTC
clone_size: NA; j_call: TRBJ2-1; d_call: NA; v_call: TRBV7-9; cdr3_aa: CASSLGLAGDVDEQFF; cdr3_nt: TGTGCCAGCAGCTTAGGCCTAGCCGGAGATGTGGATGAGCAGTTCTTC
clone_size: NA; j_call: TRBJ2-1; d_call: NA; v_call: TRBV27; cdr3_aa: CASSPRGSRDPASNEQFF; cdr3_nt: TGTGCCAGCAGCCCTCGGGGGAGTAGGGACCCAGCAAGTAATGAGCAGTTCTTC
clone_size: NA; j_call: TRBJ2-1; d_call: NA; v_call: TRBV7-9; cdr3_aa: CASSLVSSRDNEQFF; cdr3_nt: TGTGCCAGCAGCTTAGTTAGTTCCCGGGACAATGAGCAGTTCTTC
clone_size: NA; j_call: TRBJ2-7; d_call: NA; v_call: TRBV2; cdr3_aa: CASSSTPGTYEQYF; cdr3_nt: TGTGCCAGCAGTAGCACCCCAGGGACCTACGAGCAGTACTTC
clone_size: NA; j_call: TRBJ1-1; d_call: NA; v_call: TRBV5-1; cdr3_aa: CASSWADMNTEAFF; cdr3_nt: TGCGCCAGCAGCTGGGCAGACATGAACACTGAAGCTTTCTTT
clone_size: NA; j_call: TRBJ2-1; d_call: TRBD2; v_call: TRBV28; cdr3_aa: CASSSGLAFGEQFF; cdr3_nt: TGTGCCAGCAGCTCGGGACTAGCGTTTGGGGAGCAGTTCTTC
clone_size: NA; j_call: TRBJ2-7; d_call: NA; v_call: TRBV7-8; cdr3_aa: CASSPRPGSSYEQYF; cdr3_nt: TGTGCCAGCAGCCCGCGGCCTGGCAGCTCCTACGAGCAGTACTTC
clone_size: NA; j_call: TRBJ2-1; d_call: NA; v_call: TRBV21-1; cdr3_aa: CASSNGLAGRARNEQFF; cdr3_nt: TGTGCCAGCAGCAACGGTCTAGCCGGGAGGGCCAGAAATGAGCAGTTCTTC
clone_size: once; j_call: TRBJ2-2; d_call: NA; v_call: TRBV19; cdr3_aa: CASNYRSNTGELFF; cdr3_nt: TGTGCCAGTAATTACAGATCGAACACCGGGGAGCTGTTTTTT
clone_size: NA; j_call: TRBJ1-5; d_call: NA; v_call: TRBV18; cdr3_aa: CASSPRIGHLEPQHF; cdr3_nt: TGTGCCAGCTCACCACGCATAGGACATCTCGAGCCCCAGCATTTT
clone_size: NA; j_call: TRBJ2-3; d_call: NA; v_call: TRBV9; cdr3_aa: CASSVTGTSGTDTQYF; cdr3_nt: TGTGCCAGCAGTGTAACCGGGACATCGGGCACAGATACGCAGTATTTT
clone_size: NA; j_call: TRBJ2-7; d_call: NA; v_call: TRBV20-1; cdr3_aa: CSARSGFEQYF; cdr3_nt: TGCAGTGCCAGATCGGGGTTCGAGCAGTACTTC
clone_size: NA; j_call: TRBJ2-7; d_call: TRBD2; v_call: TRBV28; cdr3_aa: CASSSLLSGRAIYEQYF; cdr3_nt: TGTGCCAGCAGTTCCCTCTTAAGCGGGAGAGCAATATACGAGCAGTACTTC
clone_size: NA; j_call: TRBJ2-7; d_call: TRBD1; v_call: TRBV5-4; cdr3_aa: CASSRPGQGYEQYF; cdr3_nt: TGTGCCAGCAGCCGACCGGGACAGGGGTACGAGCAGTACTTC
clone_size: NA; j_call: TRBJ2-1; d_call: TRBD2; v_call: TRBV4-2; cdr3_aa: CASSQAGLAGGYNEQFF; cdr3_nt: TGTGCCAGCAGCCAAGCGGGACTAGCGGGAGGGTACAATGAGCAGTTCTTC
clone_size: NA; j_call: TRBJ1-6; d_call: NA; v_call: TRBV7-9; cdr3_aa: CASSFRDTAPLHF; cdr3_nt: TGTGCCAGCAGCTTCCGGGACACCGCACCCCTCCACTTT
clone_size: NA; j_call: TRBJ2-3; d_call: TRBD2; v_call: TRBV19; cdr3_aa: CASSGGRRGRWTDTQYF; cdr3_nt: TGTGCCAGTAGTGGCGGGAGAAGAGGGCGGTGGACAGATACGCAGTATTTT
clone_size: NA; j_call: TRBJ2-5; d_call: NA; v_call: TRBV12-3/TRBV12-4; cdr3_aa: CASSFTGKETQYF; cdr3_nt: TGTGCCAGCAGTTTTACAGGGAAAGAGACCCAGTACTTC
clone_size: few; j_call: TRBJ1-5; d_call: TRBD1; v_call: TRBV6-6; cdr3_aa: CASSRDYRDRGLGSNQPQHF; cdr3_nt: TGTGCCAGCAGCCGAGACTACCGGGACAGGGGGCTAGGAAGCAATCAGCCCCAGCATTTT
clone_size: once; j_call: TRBJ2-1; d_call: NA; v_call: TRBV7-6; cdr3_aa: CASSLAGVGSRANEQFF; cdr3_nt: TGTGCCAGCAGCTTAGCCGGGGTCGGGAGTAGGGCTAATGAGCAGTTCTTC
clone_size: NA; j_call: TRBJ2-4; d_call: NA; v_call: TRBV11-2; cdr3_aa: CASSPPGFLNIQYF; cdr3_nt: TGTGCCAGCAGCCCCCCAGGGTTCCTAAACATTCAGTACTTC
clone_size: few; j_call: TRBJ2-1; d_call: TRBD2; v_call: TRBV10-1; cdr3_aa: CASSEGGGNEQFF; cdr3_nt: TGCGCCAGCAGTGAGGGGGGGGGCAATGAGCAGTTCTTC
clone_size: NA; j_call: TRBJ2-7; d_call: TRBD2; v_call: TRBV25-1; cdr3_aa: CASSASSGGSGEQYF; cdr3_nt: TGTGCCAGCAGCGCCTCTAGCGGCGGTTCGGGGGAGCAGTACTTC
clone_size: NA; j_call: TRBJ2-7; d_call: TRBD2; v_call: TRBV7-6; cdr3_aa: CASSLVGRGLAGGEQYF; cdr3_nt: TGTGCCAGCAGCTTAGTCGGCCGGGGACTAGCGGGAGGCGAGCAGTACTTC
clone_size: NA; j_call: TRBJ1-6; d_call: NA; v_call: TRBV7-3; cdr3_aa: CASSLGGGNSPLHF; cdr3_nt: TGTGCCAGCAGCCTAGGGGGTGGGAATTCACCCCTCCACTTT
clone_size: NA; j_call: TRBJ1-2; d_call: NA; v_call: TRBV5-4; cdr3_aa: CASSLDPDPRGGYTF; cdr3_nt: TGTGCCAGCAGCTTAGACCCCGACCCGAGAGGTGGCTACACCTTC
clone_size: NA; j_call: TRBJ1-4; d_call: TRBD1; v_call: TRBV7-2; cdr3_aa: CASSLTGQGYEKLFF; cdr3_nt: TGTGCCAGCAGTTTAACGGGACAGGGGTATGAAAAACTGTTTTTT
clone_size: NA; j_call: TRBJ2-7; d_call: NA; v_call: TRBV30; cdr3_aa: CAWGALEEQYF; cdr3_nt: TGTGCCTGGGGGGCCTTGGAGGAGCAGTACTTC